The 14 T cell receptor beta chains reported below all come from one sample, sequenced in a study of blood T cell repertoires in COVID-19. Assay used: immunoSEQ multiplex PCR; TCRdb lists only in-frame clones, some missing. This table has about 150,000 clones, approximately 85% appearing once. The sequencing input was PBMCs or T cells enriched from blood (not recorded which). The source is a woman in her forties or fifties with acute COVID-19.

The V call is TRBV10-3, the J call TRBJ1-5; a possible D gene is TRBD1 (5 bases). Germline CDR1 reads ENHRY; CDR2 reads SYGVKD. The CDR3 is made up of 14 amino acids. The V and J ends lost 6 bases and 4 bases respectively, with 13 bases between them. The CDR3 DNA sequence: TGTGCCATCAGCCCCCTCGGACAAAATCAGCCCCAGCATTTT. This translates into CAISPLGQNQPQHF.

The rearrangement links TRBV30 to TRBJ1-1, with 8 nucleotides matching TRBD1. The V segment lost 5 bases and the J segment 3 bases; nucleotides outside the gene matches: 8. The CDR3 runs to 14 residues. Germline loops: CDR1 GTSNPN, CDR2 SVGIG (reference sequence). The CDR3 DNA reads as TGTGCCTGGGCGAGGCCAGGGGGCTACACTGAAGCTTTCTTT. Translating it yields CAWARPGGYTEAFF.

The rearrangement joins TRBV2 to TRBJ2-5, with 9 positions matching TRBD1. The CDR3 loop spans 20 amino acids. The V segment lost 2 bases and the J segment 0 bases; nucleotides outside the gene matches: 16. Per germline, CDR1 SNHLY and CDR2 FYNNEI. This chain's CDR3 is CASSEYGVGTGSLYQETQYF. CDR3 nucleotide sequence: TGTGCCAGCAGTGAATATGGCGTGGGGACAGGGTCGCTGTACCAAGAGACCCAGTACTTC. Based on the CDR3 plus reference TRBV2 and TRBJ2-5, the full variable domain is EPEVTQTPSHQVTQMGQEVILRCVPISNHLYFYWYRQILGQKVEFLVSFYNNEISEKSEIFDDQFSVERPDGSNFTLKIRSTKLEDSAMYFCASSEYGVGTGSLYQETQYFGPGTRLLVL.

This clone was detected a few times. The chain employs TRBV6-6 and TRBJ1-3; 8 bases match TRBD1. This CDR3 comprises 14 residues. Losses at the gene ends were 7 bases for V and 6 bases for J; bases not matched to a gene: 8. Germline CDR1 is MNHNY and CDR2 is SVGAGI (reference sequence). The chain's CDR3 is CASNEQGGKNTIYF. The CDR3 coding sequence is TGTGCCAGCAACGAACAGGGGGGTAAAAACACCATATATTTT.

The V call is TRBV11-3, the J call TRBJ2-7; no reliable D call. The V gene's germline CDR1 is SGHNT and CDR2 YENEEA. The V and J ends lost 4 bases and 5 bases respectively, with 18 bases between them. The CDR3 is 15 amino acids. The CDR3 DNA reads TGTGCCAGCAGCTCTTTTTCCGAAACGGCGGACGAGCAGTACTTC. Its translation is CASSSFSETADEQYF. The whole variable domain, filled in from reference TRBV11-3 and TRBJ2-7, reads EAGVVQSPRYKIIEKKQPVAFWCNPISGHNTLYWYLQNLGQGPELLIRYENEEAVDDSQLPKDRFSAERLKGVDSTLKIQPAELGDSAVYLCASSSFSETADEQYFGPGTRLTVT.

CDR3 loop: CASSSSSGGAQNEQFF. For the CDR3, the DNA is TGCGCCAGCAGCTCCTCCTCAGGGGGCGCACAGAATGAGCAGTTCTTC. The chain joins TRBV5-1 to TRBJ2-1, with 8 positions matching TRBD1. Trimming removed 3 bases from V and 7 bases from J; junction bases left unmatched: 12. CDR1 is SGHRS and CDR2 is YFSETQ in the germline V gene. There are 16 residues in the CDR3.

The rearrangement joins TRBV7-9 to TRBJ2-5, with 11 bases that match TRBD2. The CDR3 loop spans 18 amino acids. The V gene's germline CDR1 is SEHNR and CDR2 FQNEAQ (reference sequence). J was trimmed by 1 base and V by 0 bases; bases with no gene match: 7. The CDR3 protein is CASSLARLAGTSQETQYF. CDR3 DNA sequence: TGTGCCAGCAGCTTAGCTCGACTAGCGGGGACCTCCCAAGAGACCCAGTACTTC.

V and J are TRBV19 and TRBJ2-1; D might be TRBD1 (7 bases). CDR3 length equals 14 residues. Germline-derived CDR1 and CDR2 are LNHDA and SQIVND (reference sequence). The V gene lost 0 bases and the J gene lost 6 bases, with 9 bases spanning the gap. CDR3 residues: CASSIDRGANEQFF. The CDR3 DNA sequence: TGTGCCAGTAGTATAGACAGGGGGGCCAATGAGCAGTTCTTC.

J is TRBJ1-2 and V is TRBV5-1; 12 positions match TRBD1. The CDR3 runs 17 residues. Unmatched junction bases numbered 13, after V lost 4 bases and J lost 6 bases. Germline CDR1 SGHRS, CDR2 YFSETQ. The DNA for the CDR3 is TGCGCCAGCAGCGAGGGACAGGGGGCGCGGGGGAGGAATGGCTACACCTTC. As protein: CASSEGQGARGRNGYTF.

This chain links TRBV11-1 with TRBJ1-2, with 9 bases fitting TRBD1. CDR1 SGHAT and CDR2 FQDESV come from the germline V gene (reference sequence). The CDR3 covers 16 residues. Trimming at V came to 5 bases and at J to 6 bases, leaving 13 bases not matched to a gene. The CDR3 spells CASSLDPGQGMHGYTF. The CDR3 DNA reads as TGTGCCAGCAGCCTAGATCCGGGACAGGGTATGCATGGCTACACCTTC.

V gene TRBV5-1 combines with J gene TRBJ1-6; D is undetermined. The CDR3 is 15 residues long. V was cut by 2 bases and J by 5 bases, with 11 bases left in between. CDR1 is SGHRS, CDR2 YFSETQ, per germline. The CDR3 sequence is CASSFVTPNNSPLHF. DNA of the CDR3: TGCGCCAGCAGCTTTGTGACACCGAATAATTCACCCCTCCACTTT.

In nucleotides, the CDR3 is TGTGCCAGCAGCTTAGGACAGGGGATTTTTGGAAACACCATATATTTT. This gives the protein CASSLGQGIFGNTIYF. The chain uses TRBV7-2 and TRBJ1-3; 8 bases match TRBD1. In germline, CDR1 is SGHTA, CDR2 FQGNSA. This CDR3 is built from 16 residues. The trim removed 1 base at V and 3 bases at J, leaving 5 bases unmatched.

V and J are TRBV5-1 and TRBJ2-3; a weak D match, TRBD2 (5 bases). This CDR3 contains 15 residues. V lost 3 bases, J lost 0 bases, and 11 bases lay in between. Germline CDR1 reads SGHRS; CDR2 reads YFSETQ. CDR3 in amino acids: CASSSRVGSTDTQYF. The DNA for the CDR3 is TGCGCCAGCAGCTCGAGGGTGGGGAGCACAGATACGCAGTATTTT.

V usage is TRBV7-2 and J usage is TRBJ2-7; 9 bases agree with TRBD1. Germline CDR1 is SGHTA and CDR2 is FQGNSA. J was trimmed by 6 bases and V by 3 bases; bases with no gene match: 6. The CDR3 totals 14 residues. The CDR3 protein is CASSFPGTGTEQYF. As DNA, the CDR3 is TGTGCCAGCAGCTTCCCGGGGACAGGGACCGAGCAGTACTTC. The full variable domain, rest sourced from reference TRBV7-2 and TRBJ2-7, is GAGVSQSPSNKVTEKGKDVELRCDPISGHTALYWYRQSLGQGLEFLIYFQGNSAPDKSGLPSDRFSAERTGGSVSTLTIQRTQQEDSAVYLCASSFPGTGTEQYFGPGTRLTVT.